This TCR beta chain was sequenced during a study of cytotoxic CD8 clonotypes in ibrutinib-treated CLL. Overall study results and limits: Treatment saw public clonotypes, which were uncommon, either contract or stay stable. The study found clonality rose at ibrutinib response, then fell toward baseline at progression.

The planned depth of sequencing spanned 1 in 200,000 to 1 in 1 million T cells. Data came from immunoSEQ multiplex PCR; TCRdb stores just in-frame clones and leaves some out. This sample has tens of thousands of clones, with approximately 82% found just once. Notes on this clone: Antigen unknown.

V was shortened by 6 bases and J by 2 bases, with 13 bases between the two germline ends. The CDR3 extends over 14 amino acids. CDR1 SEHNR and CDR2 FQNEAQ come from the germline V gene (reference sequence). The authors obtained approximately 2 micrograms of genomic DNA from cryopreserved PBMCs for TCR beta libraries. The chain recombines TRBV7-9 with TRBJ2-5; TRBD2 is a possible D gene (5 bases). The origin of this receptor is a human donor with chronic lymphocytic leukemia. Sequencing used PBMCs, obtained after 24 months of ibrutinib treatment. This CDR3 is CASSLPSGQETQYF. CDR3 in DNA: TGTGCCAGCAGTCTCCCGTCGGGACAAGAGACCCAGTACTTC. Based on the CDR3 plus reference TRBV7-9 and TRBJ2-5, the full variable domain is DTGVSQNPRHKITKRGQNVTFRCDPISEHNRLYWYRQTLGQGPEFLTYFQNEAQLEKSRLLSDRFSAERPKGSFSTLEIQRTEQGDSAMYLCASSLPSGQETQYFGPGTRLLVL.